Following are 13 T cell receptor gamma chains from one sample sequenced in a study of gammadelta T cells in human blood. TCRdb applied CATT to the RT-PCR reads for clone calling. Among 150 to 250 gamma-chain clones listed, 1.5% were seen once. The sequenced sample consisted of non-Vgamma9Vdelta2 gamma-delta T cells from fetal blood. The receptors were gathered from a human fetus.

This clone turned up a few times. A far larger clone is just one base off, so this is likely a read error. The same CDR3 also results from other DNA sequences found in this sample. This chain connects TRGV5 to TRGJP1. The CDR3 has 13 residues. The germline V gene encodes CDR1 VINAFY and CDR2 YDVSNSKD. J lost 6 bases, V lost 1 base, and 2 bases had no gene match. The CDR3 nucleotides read TGTGCCACCTGGGACAGACCTGGTTGGTTCAAGATATTT. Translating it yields CATWDRPGWFKIF.

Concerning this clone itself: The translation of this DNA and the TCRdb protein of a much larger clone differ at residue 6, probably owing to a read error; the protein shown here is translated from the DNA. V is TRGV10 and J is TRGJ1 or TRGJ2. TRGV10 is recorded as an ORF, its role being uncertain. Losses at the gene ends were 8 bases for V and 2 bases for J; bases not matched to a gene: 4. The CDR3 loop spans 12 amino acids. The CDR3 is CAAWDDYYKKLF. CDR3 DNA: TGTGCTGCGTGGGATGATTATTATAAGAAACTCTTT.

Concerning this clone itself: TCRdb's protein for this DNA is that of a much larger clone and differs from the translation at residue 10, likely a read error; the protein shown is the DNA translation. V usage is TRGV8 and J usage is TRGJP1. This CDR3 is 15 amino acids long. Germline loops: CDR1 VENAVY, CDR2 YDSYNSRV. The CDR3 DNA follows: TGTGCCACCTGGGATAGGCTTACCACTGATTGGTTCAAGATATTT. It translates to CATWDRLTTDWFKIF.

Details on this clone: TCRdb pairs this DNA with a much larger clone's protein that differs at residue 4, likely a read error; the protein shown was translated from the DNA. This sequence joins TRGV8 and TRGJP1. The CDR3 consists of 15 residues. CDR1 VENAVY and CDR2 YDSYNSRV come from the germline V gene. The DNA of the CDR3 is TGTGCCACCTGCGATAGGCTTACCACTGGTTGGTTCAAGATATTT. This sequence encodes CATCDRLTTGWFKIF.

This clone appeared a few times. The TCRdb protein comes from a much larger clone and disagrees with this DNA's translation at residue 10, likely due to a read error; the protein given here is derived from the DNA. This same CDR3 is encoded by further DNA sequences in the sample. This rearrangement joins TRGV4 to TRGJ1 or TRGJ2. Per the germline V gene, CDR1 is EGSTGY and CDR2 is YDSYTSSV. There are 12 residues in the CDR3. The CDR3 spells CATWDGYYKNLF. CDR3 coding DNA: TGTGCCACCTGGGATGGTTATTATAAGAATCTCTTT.

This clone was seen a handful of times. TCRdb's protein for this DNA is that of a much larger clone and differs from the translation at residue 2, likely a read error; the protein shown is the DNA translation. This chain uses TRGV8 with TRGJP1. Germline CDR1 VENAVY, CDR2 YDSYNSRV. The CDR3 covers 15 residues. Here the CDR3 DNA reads TGTACCACCTGGGATAGGCTTACCACTGGTTGGTTCAAGATATTT. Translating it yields CTTWDRLTTGWFKIF.

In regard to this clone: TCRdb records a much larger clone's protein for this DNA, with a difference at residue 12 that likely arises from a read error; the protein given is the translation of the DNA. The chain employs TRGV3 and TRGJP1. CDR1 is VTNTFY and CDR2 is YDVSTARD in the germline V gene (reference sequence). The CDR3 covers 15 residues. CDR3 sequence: CATWTFHTTGWLKIF. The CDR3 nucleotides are TGTGCCACCTGGACTTTCCATACCACTGGTTGGTTAAAGATATTT.

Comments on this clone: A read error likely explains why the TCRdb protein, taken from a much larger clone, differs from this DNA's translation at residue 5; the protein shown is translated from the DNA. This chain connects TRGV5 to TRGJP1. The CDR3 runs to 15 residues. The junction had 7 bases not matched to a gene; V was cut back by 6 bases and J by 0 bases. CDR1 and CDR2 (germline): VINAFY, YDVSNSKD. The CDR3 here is CATWPFHTTGWFKIF. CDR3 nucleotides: TGTGCCACCTGGCCTTTCCATACCACTGGTTGGTTCAAGATATTT.

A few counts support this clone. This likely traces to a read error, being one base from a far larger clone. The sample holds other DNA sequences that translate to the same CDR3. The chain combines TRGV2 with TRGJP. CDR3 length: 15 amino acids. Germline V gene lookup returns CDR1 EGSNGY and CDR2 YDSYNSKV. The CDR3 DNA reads TGTGCCACCTGGGAGCTGCGGTTGGGCAAAAAAATAAAGGTATTT. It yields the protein CATWELRLGKKIKVF.

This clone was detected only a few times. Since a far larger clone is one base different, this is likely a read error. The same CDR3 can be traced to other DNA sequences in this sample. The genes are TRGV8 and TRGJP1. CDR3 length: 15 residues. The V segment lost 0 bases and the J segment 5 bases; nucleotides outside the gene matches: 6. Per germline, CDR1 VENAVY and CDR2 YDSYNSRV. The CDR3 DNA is TGTGCCACCTGGGATAGGCGAGCTACTGGTTGGTTCAAGATATTT. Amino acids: CATWDRRATGWFKIF.

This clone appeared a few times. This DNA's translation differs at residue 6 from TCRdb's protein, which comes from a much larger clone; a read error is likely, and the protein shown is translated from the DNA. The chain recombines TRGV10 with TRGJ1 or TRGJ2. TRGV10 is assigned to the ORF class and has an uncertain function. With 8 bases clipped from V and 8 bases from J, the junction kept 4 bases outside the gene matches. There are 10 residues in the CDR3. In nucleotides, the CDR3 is TGTGCTGCGTGGGATAATAAGAAACTCTTT. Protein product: CAAWDNKKLF.

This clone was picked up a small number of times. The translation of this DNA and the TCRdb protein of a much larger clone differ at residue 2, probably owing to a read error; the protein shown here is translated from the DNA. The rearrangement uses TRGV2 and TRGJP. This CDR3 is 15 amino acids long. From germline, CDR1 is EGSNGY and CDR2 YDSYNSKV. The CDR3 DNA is TGTACCACCTGGGAGCTGCGGTTGGGCAAAAAAATCAAGGTATTT. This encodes CTTWELRLGKKIKVF.

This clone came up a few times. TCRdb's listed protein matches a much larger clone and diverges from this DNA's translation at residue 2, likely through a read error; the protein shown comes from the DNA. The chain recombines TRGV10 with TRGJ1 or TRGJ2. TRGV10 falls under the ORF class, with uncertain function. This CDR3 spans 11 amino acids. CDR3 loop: CTAWDYYKKLF. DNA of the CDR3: TGTACTGCGTGGGATTATTATAAGAAACTCTTT.